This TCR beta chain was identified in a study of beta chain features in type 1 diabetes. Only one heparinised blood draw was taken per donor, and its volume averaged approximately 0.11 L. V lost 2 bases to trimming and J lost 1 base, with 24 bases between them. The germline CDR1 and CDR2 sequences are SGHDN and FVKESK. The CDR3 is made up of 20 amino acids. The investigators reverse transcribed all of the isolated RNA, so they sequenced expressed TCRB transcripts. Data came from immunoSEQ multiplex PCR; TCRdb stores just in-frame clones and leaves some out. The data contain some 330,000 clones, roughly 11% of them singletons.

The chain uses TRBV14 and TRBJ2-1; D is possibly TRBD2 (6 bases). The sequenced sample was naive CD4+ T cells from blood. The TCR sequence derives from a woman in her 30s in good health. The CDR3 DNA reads TGTGCCAGCAGCCAAAGGGGTGGTAGCGGTGGCTTGAGGTCCTACAATGAGCAGTTCTTC. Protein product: CASSQRGGSGGLRSYNEQFF.